This T cell receptor (beta chain) comes out of a study of blood T cells in healthy people across ages. As for the study in general: The template switching approach captured approximately one barcoded beta molecule for every two T cells.

This clonotype was recorded at least ten times. The CDR3 has 13 residues. V was cut by 6 bases and J by 3 bases, with 12 bases left in between. Germline V gives CDR1 MNHEY, CDR2 SVGEGT. Sample-barcoded 5' priming and a J-beta primer mix drove a second PCR of about 6 to 12 cycles. Sequencing recovered at least 3 million CDR3-containing paired-end reads from each sample. TCRdb redid the calling of the 5' RACE reads with MiXCR, one entry per CDR3 protein. The sample has more than 750,000 distinct CDR3 sequences, 25% to 35% seen once; the top ten hold roughly a tenth. Researchers report isolating at least 6.5 million PBMCs per sample. The data were also submitted as part of a second study, on T cells of mothers and their children.

The chain couples TRBV6-2 or TRBV6-3 to TRBJ2-7; TRBD1 is a possible D gene (5 bases). The sequenced sample consisted of blood. This sequence originates from a woman aged 40 to 49 in good health. CDR3 loop: CASRLTEYYEQYF. For the CDR3, the DNA is TGTGCCAGCAGGTTGACAGAGTACTACGAGCAGTACTTC.